These 4 T cell receptor beta chains came from one sample sequenced in a study of blood T cells in healthy people across ages. A J-beta primer mix and a sample-barcoded 5' primer were used in a second PCR of roughly 6 to 11 cycles. TCRdb used MiXCR to reprocess the 5' RACE reads, holding one entry per CDR3 protein. The table lists fewer than 750,000 distinct CDR3 sequences, around 52% of them singletons. Sequenced material: blood. The receptors come from a woman older than 75 in good health.

V and J are TRBV28 and TRBJ2-1, with TRBD2 matching over 7 bases. This CDR3 spans 16 amino acids. Germline-derived CDR1 and CDR2 are MDHEN and SYDVKM. V lost 3 bases and J lost 0; bases outside the gene matches: 5. The CDR3 DNA sequence: TGTGCCAGCAGTTTTTGGGGGGGAAGCTCCTACAATGAGCAGTTCTTC. Translating gives CASSFWGGSSYNEQFF. Full variable domain (rest looked up from reference TRBV28 and TRBJ2-1): DVKVTQSSRYLVKRTGEKVFLECVQDMDHENMFWYRQDPGLGLRLIYFSYDVKMKEKGDIPEGYSVSREKKERFSLILESASTNQTSMYLCASSFWGGSSYNEQFFGPGTRLTVL.

This clonotype was counted only a few times. This could be a read error, since a much larger clone is one nucleotide away. The chain is built from TRBV5-1 and TRBJ2-3; no clear D. Germline V gene lookup returns CDR1 SGHRS and CDR2 YFSETQ. The CDR3 runs to 14 residues. The ends were cut back, 4 bases at V and 2 bases at J, with 11 bases in the middle. The DNA for the CDR3 is TGCGCCAGCAGCGTGGGCCAGGACACAGATACGCAGTATTTT. Protein: CASSVGQDTDTQYF.

This clonotype was picked up many times. This rearrangement joins TRBV4-2 to TRBJ2-3; TRBD2 might be the D (6 bases). V was pared by 3 bases and J by 1 base, with 14 bases between. The CDR3 is made up of 16 amino acids. Germline loops: CDR1 LGHNA, CDR2 YNFKEQ. The CDR3 sequence is CASSHGEASGTDTQYF. Written as DNA, the CDR3 is TGTGCCAGCAGCCATGGCGAGGCTAGCGGCACAGATACGCAGTATTTT.

V is TRBV20-1 and J is TRBJ2-3; 10 positions match TRBD2. The V gene's germline CDR1 is DFQATT and CDR2 SNEGSKA (reference sequence). V was pared by 5 bases and J by 6 bases, with 2 bases of the junction left unmatched. The CDR3 totals 12 residues. The CDR3 loop reads CSARSGGDTQYF. In DNA, the CDR3 is TGCAGTGCTCGTAGCGGGGGGGATACGCAGTATTTT.